A selection of T cell receptor beta chains follows, all from one sample in a study of blood T cells in healthy people across ages. TCRdb reprocessed the 5' RACE reads via MiXCR and lists one record per CDR3 protein. Of about 780,000 distinct CDR3 sequences in the sample, 62% are singletons; the top ten hold around a quarter. Sample: blood. All receptors derive from a man aged 25-45 years in good health. Each CDR3 is given with its conserved first and last residue. Each record gives: J gene, D gene, clone size, V gene, CDR3 DNA, CDR3 protein. A D gene is named only where the DNA matches it firmly. Size is stated for part of the rows, as once, few or many counts, or as a class when the clone is expanded.

TRBJ1-1 . . TRBV27 TGTGCCGGCAGTTTAGGCATAAACACTGAAGCTTTCTTT CAGSLGINTEAFF
TRBJ2-2 . . TRBV9 TGTGCCAGCAGCGTAGAGCCCTCAGGGTCCGGGGAGCTGTTTTTT CASSVEPSGSGELFF
TRBJ2-1 . . TRBV13 TGTGCCAGCAGTTTAAGAGGCCATGAGCAGTTCTTC CASSLRGHEQFF
TRBJ2-1 . few TRBV4-3 TGCGCCAGCCGGGACTTACGGAATGAGCAGTTCTTC CASRDLRNEQFF
TRBJ1-2 . . TRBV29-1 TGCGGCGGGGGGGACAACTATGGCTACACCTTC CGGGDNYGYTF
TRBJ2-7 . many TRBV6-6 TGTGCCAGCAGTTCCGGTATATACGAGCAGTACTTC CASSSGIYEQYF
TRBJ1-5 TRBD1 . TRBV6-2/TRBV6-3 TGTGCCAGCAGTTGGGACAGCCCTAGCAATCAGCCCCAGCATTTT CASSWDSPSNQPQHF
TRBJ1-6 . . TRBV7-9 TGTGCCAGCAGCGACCCCAAGGACGCTCCCTATAATTCACCCCTCCACTTT CASSDPKDAPYNSPLHF
TRBJ2-1 . . TRBV5-1 TGCGCCAGCAGCTTGGACGCCTACAATGAGCAGTTCTTC CASSLDAYNEQFF
TRBJ2-1 TRBD2 . TRBV4-1 TGCGCCAGCTCCCGAGGGCGGGGGGCCTACAATGAGCAGTTCTTC CASSRGRGAYNEQFF
TRBJ2-1 . . TRBV18 TGTGCCAGCACACCGGTGGCATACAATGAGCAGTTCTTC CASTPVAYNEQFF
TRBJ2-7 TRBD1 few TRBV6-6 TGTTCCCACCGGGACAGGGGGTACGAGCAGTACTTC CSHRDRGYEQYF
TRBJ2-3 TRBD1 few TRBV5-1 TGCGCCAGCAGACAATGGGGGACAGGCCGCACAGATACGCAGTATTTT CASRQWGTGRTDTQYF
TRBJ2-7 TRBD1 . TRBV7-2 TGTGCCAGCAGCTCCGGACAGGTCCACGAGCAGTACTTC CASSSGQVHEQYF
TRBJ2-7 TRBD2 . TRBV7-9 TGTGCCAGCAGCCCGGGGACTAGCGGGGGACTTTACGAGCAGTACTTC CASSPGTSGGLYEQYF
TRBJ2-3 . few TRBV29-1 TGCAGCGTTGCTCAGGGTAGGGCCGATACGCAGTATTTT CSVAQGRADTQYF
TRBJ2-7 TRBD2 . TRBV7-2 TGTGCCAGCAGCCGGGGAGCGGGGTATACAAGCTCCTACGAGCAGTACTTC CASSRGAGYTSSYEQYF
TRBJ2-5 . few TRBV7-2 TGTGCCAGCAGCTTAGTGTATATTCAGGAGACCCAGTACTTC CASSLVYIQETQYF
TRBJ2-7 . . TRBV20-1 TGCAGTGCTTTCGACAGCCCCTCCTCCTACGAGCAGTACTTC CSAFDSPSSYEQYF
TRBJ2-1 TRBD2 few TRBV7-2 TGTGCCAGCAGCTTAGTCGTTAGCGGGGGAAAGAATGAGCAGTTCTTC CASSLVVSGGKNEQFF
TRBJ2-1 TRBD2 . TRBV4-1 TGCGCCAGCAGCCAAGAAGTTTTGGCGGGGGGCTCGTACAATGAGCAGTTCTTC CASSQEVLAGGSYNEQFF
TRBJ2-2 . . TRBV15 TGTGCCACCAGCACAATCCATAACACCGGGGAGCTGTTTTTT CATSTIHNTGELFF
TRBJ1-2 TRBD1 . TRBV6-6 TGTGCCAGCAGTTATGGCGGGGCAGGGGGATACTATGGCTACACCTTC CASSYGGAGGYYGYTF
TRBJ1-2 . . TRBV13 TGTGCCAGCAGCTTTGGTGGAGGGTACACCAGGGGCTACACCTTC CASSFGGGYTRGYTF
TRBJ2-1 . . TRBV6-5 TGTGCCAGCAGTTATTCGGCTGTGGGTAGAAATACCTACAATGAGCAGTTCTTC CASSYSAVGRNTYNEQFF
TRBJ2-5 . few TRBV20-1 TGCAGTGCTAGAGATCAGTCTAGGGGGGAGACCCAGTACTTC CSARDQSRGETQYF
TRBJ1-2 . . TRBV5-1 TGCGCCAGCAGCTTGCCGTCAGGGACCTATGGCTACACCTTC CASSLPSGTYGYTF
TRBJ1-5 . . TRBV20-1 TGCAGTGCTAGGGGGCAACTCTATAGCAATCAGCCCCAGCATTTT CSARGQLYSNQPQHF
TRBJ2-7 . few TRBV12-3/TRBV12-4 TGTGCCAGCAGTTTGGGGGAATTGTCTACTAGCCCGACGACCTACGAGCAGTACTTC CASSLGELSTSPTTYEQYF
TRBJ2-7 . . TRBV11-2 TGTGCCAGCAGCCGTTCGGTCCCTTACGAGCAGTACTTC CASSRSVPYEQYF
TRBJ1-5 TRBD1 . TRBV6-5 TGTGCCAGCAGCCTAAACAGGGGGGCTAATCAGCCCCAGCATTTT CASSLNRGANQPQHF
TRBJ2-3 TRBD1 few TRBV12-3/TRBV12-4 TGTGCCAGCAGTTTATCCGGGACAGGGAGCACAGATACGCAGTATTTT CASSLSGTGSTDTQYF
TRBJ2-1 TRBD1 few TRBV4-3 TGCGCCAGCAGCCAAGTCGACAGGGCCTACAATGAGCAGTTCTTC CASSQVDRAYNEQFF
TRBJ1-4 . . TRBV30 TGTGCCTGGTCGTTCACAGGTGGTGCTGGTGAAAAACTGTTTTTT CAWSFTGGAGEKLFF
TRBJ2-6 . . TRBV2 TGTGCCAGCAGCCAGATGTTGGGACCAGTGACTTTC CASSQMLGPVTF
TRBJ2-3 TRBD2 . TRBV7-3 TGTGCCAGCAGCTCCGGACTAGCGGGGTGGGATACGCAGTATTTT CASSSGLAGWDTQYF
TRBJ1-2 . . TRBV7-9 TGTGCCAGCAGCTCCGGACAGAGCGGACTATATGGCTACACCTTC CASSSGQSGLYGYTF
TRBJ2-3 . . TRBV12-3/TRBV12-4 TGTGCCAGCAGTTTGTCCATAGCTAGCACAGATACGCAGTATTTT CASSLSIASTDTQYF
TRBJ2-1 . few TRBV24-1 TGTGCCACCAGTCCCCCCTCCGGGACTAGGGGGCTCCAGCAGTTCTTC CATSPPSGTRGLQQFF
TRBJ2-7 TRBD1 . TRBV20-1 TGCAGTGCTAGGGGCGAACAGGGGGCTTACGAGCAGTACTTC CSARGEQGAYEQYF
TRBJ2-5 . . TRBV5-1 TGCGCCAGCAGCAGAGCGGGCCTAGGATACGAAGAGACCCAGTACTTC CASSRAGLGYEETQYF
TRBJ2-1 TRBD2 . TRBV25-1 TGTGCCAGCAGCCCCCGGGGGGGGGCGATCGACAATGAGCAGTTCTTC CASSPRGGAIDNEQFF
TRBJ2-1 . . TRBV2 TGTGCCAGCAGTGAAGCAGTGATGGGGAGGGAGCAGTTCTTC CASSEAVMGREQFF
TRBJ2-1 TRBD1 . TRBV6-2/TRBV6-3 TGTGCCAGCCGAGATCTTGGACAGGGGCGTTACAATGAGCAGTTCTTC CASRDLGQGRYNEQFF
TRBJ1-2 . few TRBV14 TGTGCCAGCAGCCAAGATTGGGCCAGTAACTATGGCTACACCTTC CASSQDWASNYGYTF
TRBJ2-1 . . TRBV6-1 TGTGCCAGCAGTGAATCCCCCGGACCCCATGAGCAGTTCTTC CASSESPGPHEQFF
TRBJ2-4 TRBD1 few TRBV6-6 TGTGCCAGCAGTGGACTGGGACAGGAGGAAAACATTCAGTACTTC CASSGLGQEENIQYF
TRBJ1-2 TRBD1 . TRBV6-6 TGTGCCAGCAGTTACGGTGGGACAGCCTATGGCTACACCTTC CASSYGGTAYGYTF